What follows are 10 T cell receptor beta chains derived from one specimen sequenced in a study of blood T cell repertoires in COVID-19. This table comes from immunoSEQ multiplex PCR, and its TCRdb copy is limited to in-frame clones, with some not included. The table includes fewer than 350,000 clones, roughly 93% detected once. Specimen: PBMCs or T cells enriched from blood (not recorded which). The receptors originated from a middle-aged woman with acute COVID-19.

The gene calls are TRBV30 and TRBJ2-5, with D perhaps TRBD1 (6 bases). V gave up 4 bases and J gave up 4 bases, with 10 bases separating them. CDR1 GTSNPN and CDR2 SVGIG come from the germline V gene (reference sequence). This CDR3 has 12 amino acids. The CDR3 protein is CAWTQGRETQYF. The CDR3, as DNA: TGTGCCTGGACCCAGGGGCGAGAGACCCAGTACTTC. The complete variable domain, with remaining parts taken from reference TRBV30 and TRBJ2-5, reads SQTIHQWPATLVQPVGSPLSLECTVEGTSNPNLYWYRQAAGRGLQLLFYSVGIGQISSEVPQNLSASRPQDRQFILSSKKLLLSDSGFYLCAWTQGRETQYFGPGTRLLVL.

The chain combines TRBV2 with TRBJ2-7; D might be TRBD1 (6 bases). The CDR3 spans 15 residues. Germline lookup yields CDR1 SNHLY and CDR2 FYNNEI. Trimming took 3 bases from V and 6 from J, leaving 18 bases between them. CDR3 protein: CASSDNRVQSSEQYF. CDR3 nucleotide sequence: TGTGCCAGCAGTGATAACAGGGTACAGTCGAGCGAGCAGTACTTC. Complete variable domain (other parts from reference TRBV2 and TRBJ2-7): EPEVTQTPSHQVTQMGQEVILRCVPISNHLYFYWYRQILGQKVEFLVSFYNNEISEKSEIFDDQFSVERPDGSNFTLKIRSTKLEDSAMYFCASSDNRVQSSEQYFGPGTRLTVT.

This chain connects TRBV11-2 to TRBJ2-1, with 7 bases matching TRBD2. Unmatched junction bases numbered 4, after V lost 4 bases and J lost 4 bases. The CDR3 is 14 amino acids. Per germline, CDR1 SGHAT and CDR2 FQNNGV. CDR3 nucleotides: TGTGCCAGCAGCTACGGGCGGGGGTACAATGAGCAGTTCTTC. Translated, it gives CASSYGRGYNEQFF.

This chain uses TRBV12-3 or TRBV12-4 with TRBJ2-2, with 8 positions matching TRBD1. The trim removed 5 bases at V and 9 bases at J, leaving 2 bases unmatched. The length of the CDR3 is 12 residues. CDR3: CASSRQGWELFF. CDR3 bases: TGTGCCAGCAGTCGACAGGGGTGGGAGCTGTTTTTT.

This chain connects TRBV19 to TRBJ2-5; maybe TRBD1 (5 bases). The CDR3 spans 15 residues. Trimming shortened V by 2 bases and J by 1 base, and 11 bases separated the two germline ends. Germline-derived CDR1 and CDR2 are LNHDA and SQIVND (reference sequence). CDR3 protein: CASSINAGIQETQYF. CDR3 DNA sequence: TGTGCCAGTAGTATAAATGCAGGGATCCAAGAGACCCAGTACTTC.

This clone was seen a single time. The genes are TRBV15 and TRBJ2-2; 7 bases are shared with TRBD1. Germline V gives CDR1 LNHNV, CDR2 YYDKDF (reference sequence). This CDR3 is 15 amino acids long. With 4 bases clipped from V and 4 bases from J, the junction kept 6 bases outside the gene matches. The CDR3 DNA sequence: TGTGCCACCAGCACCCGACAGGGCGGCACCGGGGAGCTGTTTTTT. Translated: CATSTRQGGTGELFF.

The rearrangement uses TRBV29-1 and TRBJ2-5; tentatively, D is TRBD2 (6 bases). Trimming took off 7 bases at V and 4 bases at J, with 16 bases between the two ends. The CDR3 covers 13 residues. The germline V gene encodes CDR1 SQVTM and CDR2 ANQGSEA. CDR3 bases: TGCAGCGCAGCCGGGACTTACCGAGAGACCCAGTACTTC. Its translation is CSAAGTYRETQYF.

V usage is TRBV7-2 and J usage is TRBJ2-1; TRBD2 matches at 7 bases. Germline CDR1 reads SGHTA; CDR2 reads FQGNSA. V gave up 2 bases and J gave up 10 bases; unmatched junction bases: 14. The CDR3 consists of 16 residues. This CDR3 reads CASSLPGLQRGGEQFF. CDR3 sequence (DNA): TGTGCCAGCAGCTTACCGGGACTACAAAGGGGTGGCGAGCAGTTCTTC.

The V and J genes are TRBV15 and TRBJ2-7, with TRBD2 matching 7 bases. This CDR3 is 18 amino acids long. CDR1 and CDR2 (germline): LNHNV, YYDKDF (reference sequence). V gave up 3 bases and J gave up 0 bases; unmatched junction bases: 14. This chain's CDR3 is CATSRDNSGGGLSYEQYF. The CDR3 DNA sequence: TGTGCCACCAGCAGGGATAATAGCGGCGGGGGTCTCTCCTACGAGCAGTACTTC.

This clone has only a few counts. The chain is built from TRBV11-2 and TRBJ2-7; possible D gene TRBD2, 6 bases. CDR1 and CDR2 from the germline V gene are SGHAT and FQNNGV. Trimming took off 1 base at V and 4 bases at J, with 11 bases between the two ends. The CDR3 covers 14 residues. The CDR3 region is CASSLGRGGYEQYF. CDR3 coding DNA: TGTGCCAGCAGCTTAGGAAGGGGAGGTTACGAGCAGTACTTC.